These T cell receptor beta chains were read from a single sample in a study of shared clonotypes between healthy human individuals. Clones were sequenced by immunoSEQ multiplex PCR, and TCRdb holds only the in-frame ones, with some missing. The table lists under 2,000,000 clones, about 95% of them singletons. Sequencing input: naive CD8+ T cells sorted from blood. These receptor sequences come from a man between 18 and 29 years old in good health. Both conserved end residues are part of each CDR3. The D gene is left open where the match is weak. Size is omitted from some rows. Given values are once, few, many or a class for expanded clones.

d_gene,abundance,v_gene,j_gene,CDR3nt,CDR3aa
NA,NA,TRBV29-1,TRBJ1-3,TGCAGCGCTGGGGGGGTTAGCTCTGGAAACACCATATATTTT,CSAGGVSSGNTIYF
TRBD2,NA,TRBV7-9,TRBJ2-7,TGTGCCAGCAGCCCCCCCGCTGCGGGGGGGTCCTACGAGCAGTACTTC,CASSPPAAGGSYEQYF
NA,NA,TRBV9,TRBJ1-2,TGTGCCAGCAGGGGGACTTCTAACTATGGCTACACCTTC,CASRGTSNYGYTF
TRBD2,once,TRBV28,TRBJ2-1,TGTGCCAGCACCCCGGGCGGGGGCTCCTACAATGAGCAGTTCTTC,CASTPGGGSYNEQFF
NA,NA,TRBV4-1,TRBJ1-4,TGCGCCAGCAGCCAAGATTGGGCTGAAAAACTGTTTTTT,CASSQDWAEKLFF
TRBD1,NA,TRBV6-5,TRBJ2-3,TGTGCCAGCAGTTACGGGCAGGGGGTCTTAGGTACGCAGTATTTT,CASSYGQGVLGTQYF
NA,NA,TRBV4-1,TRBJ2-7,TGCGCCAGCAGCCAAGAAGGTGGTGGGGGGGGCCCCTACGAGCAGTACTTC,CASSQEGGGGGPYEQYF
NA,once,TRBV30,TRBJ1-5,TGTGCCTGGAGAGGGGAGAATTCCCAGCCCCAGCATTTT,CAWRGENSQPQHF
NA,NA,TRBV5-6,TRBJ2-7,TGTGCCAGCAGCTTGGCCATGAAGATCTACGAGCAGTACTTC,CASSLAMKIYEQYF
NA,NA,TRBV5-1,TRBJ2-7,TGCGCCAGCAGCCACGGACAGACCTACTCCTACGAGCAGTGCTTC,CASSHGQTYSYEQCF
TRBD1,NA,TRBV5-5,TRBJ1-6,TGTGCCAGCAGCTCGAGACAGGGGGACAGAAATTCACCCCTCCACTTT,CASSSRQGDRNSPLHF
TRBD2,NA,TRBV7-9,TRBJ2-5,TGTGCCAGCAGACCTGGACTAGCGGGAGGGCCGGGAGAGACCCAGTACTTC,CASRPGLAGGPGETQYF
NA,NA,TRBV2,TRBJ2-3,TGTGCCAGCAGTGAACTCGGGGGCCGGGAAGATACGCAGTATTTT,CASSELGGREDTQYF
TRBD1,NA,TRBV18,TRBJ2-7,TGTGCCAGCTCACCGTGGGACAGAGCCTACGAGCAGTACTTC,CASSPWDRAYEQYF
NA,NA,TRBV6-6,TRBJ1-5,TGTGCCAGCAGTCCCTCCCAACGGGGTCAGCCCCAGCATTTT,CASSPSQRGQPQHF
NA,once,TRBV5-6,TRBJ2-5,TGTGCCAGCAGCTTGGCCGGCCTTGGGGGGGAGACCCAGTACTTC,CASSLAGLGGETQYF
TRBD1,NA,TRBV11-2,TRBJ2-7,TGTGCCAGCAGCTGGGGACAGGGTTCGTACGAGCAGTACTTC,CASSWGQGSYEQYF
NA,NA,TRBV5-4,TRBJ2-7,TGTGCCAGCAGCTTCAGCGAGATCTCCTACGAGCAGTACTTC,CASSFSEISYEQYF
TRBD2,NA,TRBV7-9,TRBJ2-7,TGTGCCAGCAGCTTATTCCTAGCGGGTGGCTACGAGCAGTACTTC,CASSLFLAGGYEQYF
NA,NA,TRBV5-5,TRBJ2-2,TGTGCCAGCACTTTAGGACTCTCCGCCGGGGAGCTGTTTTTT,CASTLGLSAGELFF
NA,NA,TRBV14,TRBJ2-7,TGTGCCAGCAGCCAAGCACAGTCCTACGAGCAGTACTTC,CASSQAQSYEQYF
NA,NA,TRBV28,TRBJ2-7,TGTGCCAGCAGTTTCGGAGGGGGCGCGTACGAGCAGTACTTC,CASSFGGGAYEQYF
NA,NA,TRBV28,TRBJ2-7,TGTGCCAGCAGTTCCGCCCAGGACTGGTCCTACGAGCAGTACTTC,CASSSAQDWSYEQYF
NA,once,TRBV5-6,TRBJ2-5,TGTGCCAGCAGCTTGGCCGGGGGAAGAGAGACCCAGTACTTC,CASSLAGGRETQYF
TRBD2,NA,TRBV5-1,TRBJ2-1,TGCGCCAGCAGCTTGGCCCTAGCGGGAGGGTTGTACAATGAGCAGTTCTTC,CASSLALAGGLYNEQFF
NA,NA,TRBV5-6,TRBJ1-2,TGTGCCAGCAGCTTGCCCCTGGAACATTTTAACTATGGCTACACCTTC,CASSLPLEHFNYGYTF
NA,NA,TRBV4-3,TRBJ2-1,TGCGCCAGCAGCCAAGATGGCGGGCGATACAATGAGCAGTTCTTC,CASSQDGGRYNEQFF
NA,once,TRBV5-5,TRBJ2-2,TGTGCCAGCAGCTTGTGGGGCACCGGGGAGCTGTTTTTT,CASSLWGTGELFF
NA,NA,TRBV27,TRBJ2-7,TGTGCCAGCAGCCTCCGAGGCGTTTCCGAGCAGTACTTC,CASSLRGVSEQYF
NA,NA,TRBV30,TRBJ1-1,TGTGCCTGGAGTGCCGAGGAGGGTGTACCTTTCTTT,CAWSAEEGVPFF
NA,NA,TRBV10-3,TRBJ2-7,TGTGCCATCAGTGACAGTTTCTACGAGCAGTACTTC,CAISDSFYEQYF
NA,NA,TRBV5-6,TRBJ2-2,TGTGCCAGCAGCTTAGTACGTACCGGGGAGCTGTTTTTT,CASSLVRTGELFF
NA,NA,TRBV4-3,TRBJ1-4,TGCGCCAGCAGCCAAGAATGGGGGGTTGGGGAAAAACTGTTTTTT,CASSQEWGVGEKLFF
NA,NA,TRBV4-1,TRBJ1-2,TGCGCCAGCAGCTCTCAGGGATTAGACAACTATGGCTACACCTTC,CASSSQGLDNYGYTF
NA,NA,TRBV27,TRBJ2-7,TGTGCCAGCAGTTCTTACGTCTCCTACGAGCAGTACTTC,CASSSYVSYEQYF
NA,NA,TRBV30,TRBJ2-1,TGTGCCTGGAGTCTATGGGAGCTCCATGAGCAGTTCTTC,CAWSLWELHEQFF
TRBD1,NA,TRBV27,TRBJ1-4,TGTGCCAGCAGTCTACAGGGGGATAATGAAAAACTGTTTTTT,CASSLQGDNEKLFF